This TCR beta chain was recorded in a study of T-cell memory formation after mild COVID-19. Study information: Largely, the TCR clusters proved donor specific. Study results and limitations: Most CD4+ clones that shrank were in CM and EM, while CD8+ ones turned up in EMRA.

The V gene lost 7 bases and the J gene lost 1 base, with 16 bases spanning the gap. The CDR3 is 15 residues long. Germline assignment: CDR1 DFQATT and CDR2 SNEGSKA (reference sequence). TCR alpha and TCR beta cDNA libraries carrying sample barcodes and UMIs came from 5'RACE with constant-segment primers. Using its own MiXCR run on the 5' RACE reads, TCRdb lists one record per CDR3 protein. The sample has 210,000 or so distinct CDR3 sequences; under 12% are singletons. This clonotype appeared a few times. The antigen is not known. The rearrangement links TRBV20-1 to TRBJ1-4; tentatively, D is TRBD1 (6 bases). Specimen: PBMCs or a T cell subset sorted from them (not recorded which). The TCR sequence derives from a man younger than 35 who had mild COVID-19 (a few samples of this study predate the infection). Cell type and time point are not known. CDR3 sequence: CSVRRPTGTNEKLFF. The CDR3 nucleotides are TGCAGTGTCAGACGCCCGACAGGAACTAATGAAAAACTGTTTTTT.